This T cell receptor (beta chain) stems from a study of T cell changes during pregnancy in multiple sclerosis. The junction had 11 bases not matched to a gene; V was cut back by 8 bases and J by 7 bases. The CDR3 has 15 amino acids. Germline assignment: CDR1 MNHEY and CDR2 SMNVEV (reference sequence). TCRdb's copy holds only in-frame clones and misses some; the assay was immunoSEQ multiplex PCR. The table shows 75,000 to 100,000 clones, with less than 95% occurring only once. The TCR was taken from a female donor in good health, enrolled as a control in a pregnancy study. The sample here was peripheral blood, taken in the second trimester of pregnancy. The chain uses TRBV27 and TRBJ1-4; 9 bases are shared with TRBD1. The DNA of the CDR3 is TGTGCCAGCCGGGACAGGGATTTTGCCGGTGAAAAACTGTTTTTT. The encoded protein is CASRDRDFAGEKLFF.